Given below is one T cell receptor beta chain in context. Its antigen is as yet unknown. Measured with immunoSEQ multiplex PCR; TCRdb has only the in-frame clones, and not every one. The sample yields about 150,000 clones, 80% to 90% seen once. CDR3 length: 14 amino acids. CDR1 SGHAT and CDR2 FQNNGV come from the germline V gene. V was pared by 3 bases and J by 2 bases, with 11 bases between. Time point described: blood 2 weeks post-SBRT. Treatment of the sample: 15 Gy SBRT to primary tumor, nephrectomy 4 weeks later. This entry comes from a study of radiation and T cells in renal cell carcinoma. Study background: Nephrectomy followed 15 Gy stereotactic body radiation by 4 weeks.

The study, taken as a whole, reports: From baseline, blood top tumor clonotypes peaked at 2 weeks post-radiation. No pretreatment tumor biopsies were available for baseline clonotypes.

The genes are TRBV11-2 and TRBJ2-7, with a weak D call TRBD2 (6 bases). The origin of this receptor is a woman aged 45-65 years with renal cell carcinoma. This material consisted of blood, taken from a patient whose treatment included radiotherapy and nephrectomy. Here the CDR3 reads CASSLGGSTYEQYF. The CDR3 nucleotides read TGTGCCAGCAGCTTGGGGGGTTCGACCTACGAGCAGTACTTC.